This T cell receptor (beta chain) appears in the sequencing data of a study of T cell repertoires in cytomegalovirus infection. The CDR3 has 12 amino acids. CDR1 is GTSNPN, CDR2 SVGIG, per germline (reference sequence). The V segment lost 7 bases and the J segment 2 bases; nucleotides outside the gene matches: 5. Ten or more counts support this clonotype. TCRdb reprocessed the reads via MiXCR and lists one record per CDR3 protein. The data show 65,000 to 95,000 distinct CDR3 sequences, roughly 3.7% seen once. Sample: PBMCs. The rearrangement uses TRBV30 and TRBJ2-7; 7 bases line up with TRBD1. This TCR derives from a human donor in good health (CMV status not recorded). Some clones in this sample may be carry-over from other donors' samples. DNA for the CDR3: TGTGCCTTCGACAGGGACACCTACGAGCAGTACTTC. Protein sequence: CAFDRDTYEQYF.